Following are 32 T cell receptor beta chains from one sample sequenced in a study of vaccination and CD4 T cells after COVID-19. Treatment denoted: roughly 11-day PBMC culture with coronavirus spike peptide pools or control peptides (ViraFEST assay). Those CD4+ T cells from the unexposed donor predate the COVID-19 pandemic (2011-2018). These TCRs' antigens remain unknown. An Oncomine TCR Beta short-read assay was used to sequence the DNA from cultured CD4+ T cells. Extraction of genomic DNA was performed on cultured CD4+ T cells. Via MiXCR, TCRdb re-called the PCR reads, giving one row per CDR3 protein. The sample holds several thousand distinct CDR3 sequences, over 35% seen once. The sequencing input was CD4+ T cells from blood, cultured in vitro. The origin of the receptors is a human donor in good health.

This clonotype was recorded a few times. The V and J genes are TRBV6-1 and TRBJ1-4, with a possible D match to TRBD1 (6 bases). CDR1 is MNHNS, CDR2 SASEGT, per germline. The CDR3 is 13 amino acids. V lost 5 bases and J lost 11, with 15 bases in between. CDR3 in amino acids: CASSPQWGAKLFF. The DNA of the CDR3 is TGTGCCAGCAGTCCACAGTGGGGGGCGAAACTGTTTTTT.

The chain recombines TRBV11-2 with TRBJ2-3; 9 nucleotides match TRBD2. From germline, CDR1 is SGHAT and CDR2 FQNNGV. The CDR3 is 16 amino acids. V was clipped by 5 bases and J by 0 bases; unmatched bases: 6. CDR3 region: CASSPRLAESTDTQYF. The CDR3 DNA sequence: TGTGCCAGCAGCCCCAGACTAGCGGAGAGCACAGATACGCAGTATTTT. The full variable domain, its missing parts supplied by reference TRBV11-2 and TRBJ2-3, is EAGVAQSPRYKIIEKRQSVAFWCNPISGHATLYWYQQILGQGPKLLIQFQNNGVVDDSQLPKDRFSAERLKGVDSTLKIQPAKLEDSAVYLCASSPRLAESTDTQYFGPGTRLTVL.

This clonotype was seen a handful of times. The chain carries TRBV5-4 and TRBJ2-7; 13 nucleotides match TRBD2. In germline, CDR1 is SGHNT, CDR2 YYREEE (reference sequence). The length of the CDR3 is 14 residues. The V and J ends lost 6 bases and 9 bases, in that order; junction bases with no gene match: 9. CDR3: CASNAGTSGTGQYF. CDR3 DNA: TGTGCCAGCAACGCCGGGACTAGCGGGACGGGGCAGTACTTC.

The J gene is TRBJ2-2, the V gene TRBV28; 11 bases are shared with TRBD2. This CDR3 region has 16 residues. Germline-derived CDR1 and CDR2 are MDHEN and SYDVKM. Unmatched junction bases numbered 9, after V lost 6 bases and J lost 6 bases. The CDR3 region is CASRMASGRTSGELFF. DNA for the CDR3: TGTGCCAGCAGGATGGCTAGCGGGAGGACTTCCGGGGAGCTGTTTTTT.

J is TRBJ1-1 and V is TRBV6-1, with no clear D. Germline assignment: CDR1 MNHNS and CDR2 SASEGT. CDR3 length equals 11 residues. The V gene lost 4 bases and the J gene lost 10 bases, with 10 bases spanning the gap. The CDR3 reads CASSGRSVAFF. The CDR3 nucleotides are TGTGCCAGCAGTGGTCGTTCCGTAGCTTTCTTT.

This clonotype turned up a few times. This CDR3 is CSARDQSGWAKNIQYF. CDR3 DNA: TGCAGTGCTAGAGATCAAAGTGGGTGGGCCAAAAACATTCAGTACTTC. This sequence joins TRBV20-1 and TRBJ2-4; unclear D gene. Germline V lookup: CDR1 DFQATT, CDR2 SNEGSKA (reference sequence). Trimming removed 0 bases at V and 1 base at J, with 13 bases between. The CDR3 length is 16 residues.

This clonotype has just a few counts. V usage is TRBV7-9 and J usage is TRBJ2-5; 8 bases are shared with TRBD2. Per germline, CDR1 SEHNR and CDR2 FQNEAQ (reference sequence). The junction had 8 bases not matched to a gene; V was cut back by 6 bases and J by 5 bases. The CDR3 totals 14 residues. The CDR3, as DNA: TGTGCCAGCAGTATTGCGGGGGGCATTGAGACCCAGTACTTC. This sequence encodes CASSIAGGIETQYF.

Comment on this clonotype: An end of the junction does not agree with germline; a read error may underlie this. The chain has TRBV9 and TRBJ2-1; 8 bases are shared with TRBD2. The CDR3 has 14 residues. Germline V gives CDR1 SGDLS, CDR2 YYNGEE. The CDR3 loop reads CASSDTSGYNEQFF. The CDR3, as DNA: TGCGCCAGCAGCGATACTAGCGGCTACAACGAGCAGTTCTTC.

This clonotype is medium-sized in the sample. This sequence joins TRBV7-8 and TRBJ1-2; D call uncertain. The CDR3 consists of 13 residues. Per germline, CDR1 SGHVS and CDR2 FQNEAQ. Deletions cut 5 bases from V and 1 base from J, with 8 bases between. The CDR3 bases are TGTGCCAGCAGCCACAGACTTAACTATGGCTACACCTTC. Translating it yields CASSHRLNYGYTF.

This chain joins TRBV5-1 and TRBJ1-1; D is undetermined. The CDR3 has 14 amino acids. V was cut by 1 base and J by 4 bases, with 11 bases left in between. Germline CDR1 is SGHRS and CDR2 is YFSETQ. The CDR3: CASSLPAVSTEAFF. The DNA for the CDR3 is TGCGCCAGCAGCTTGCCGGCAGTAAGCACTGAAGCTTTCTTT.

This chain joins TRBV19 and TRBJ2-1; 8 bases align to TRBD2. V shed 5 bases, J shed 2 bases, and the junction held 5 bases outside the gene matches. The CDR3 extends over 15 amino acids. Looked up from germline, CDR1 is LNHDA and CDR2 is SQIVND (reference sequence). The CDR3 DNA reads TGTGCCAGTAGTGCAGGGACTAGACCCTACAATGAGCAGTTCTTC. Encoded protein: CASSAGTRPYNEQFF. Complete variable domain (other parts from reference TRBV19 and TRBJ2-1): DGGITQSPKYLFRKEGQNVTLSCEQNLNHDAMYWYRQDPGQGLRLIYYSQIVNDFQKGDIAEGYSVSREKKESFPLTVTSAQKNPTAFYLCASSAGTRPYNEQFFGPGTRLTVL.

This clonotype was counted a few times. The chain joins TRBV7-6 to TRBJ1-3; 8 nucleotides match TRBD1. CDR3 length: 14 residues. V gave up 3 bases and J gave up 2 bases; unmatched junction bases: 0. Germline CDR1 is SGHVS and CDR2 is FNYEAQ. CDR3 region: CASSFRGPGNTIYF. The DNA for the CDR3 is TGTGCCAGCAGCTTCAGGGGGCCTGGAAACACCATATATTTT.

This clonotype was picked up a small number of times. The chain has TRBV20-1 and TRBJ2-7; 8 bases line up with TRBD2. From germline, CDR1 is DFQATT and CDR2 SNEGSKA (reference sequence). Trimming took 3 bases from V and 0 from J; bases not matched to a gene: 7. The CDR3 runs 15 residues. The CDR3 DNA is TGCAGTGCTAGTTACATAGCGGGGTCCTCCTACGAGCAGTACTTC. This translates into CSASYIAGSSYEQYF.

This rearrangement joins TRBV11-2 to TRBJ2-7, with 10 bases that match TRBD1. CDR1 SGHAT and CDR2 FQNNGV come from the germline V gene. J gave up 3 bases and V 8 bases, and 13 bases lay outside the gene matches. The CDR3 runs to 16 residues. The CDR3 nucleotides are TGTGCCAGCGCCACCATACCCGGGACAGGGGACTACGAGCAGTACTTC. This gives the protein CASATIPGTGDYEQYF.

This chain links TRBV6-1 with TRBJ1-5, with a possible D match to TRBD1 (6 bases). Deletions cut 6 bases from V and 11 bases from J, with 17 bases between. The length of the CDR3 is 13 residues. Germline V CDR1 and CDR2: MNHNS, SASEGT. In DNA form, the CDR3 reads TGTGCCAGCAGACACAGGGAGCAGTGGACCCAGCATTTT. Amino acid sequence: CASRHREQWTQHF.

The chain has TRBV6-5 and TRBJ2-1, with 9 bases that match TRBD1. Trimming cost V 1 base and J 3 bases; bases outside gene matches: 4. The CDR3 is 16 amino acids. Germline V gene sequence: CDR1 MNHEY, CDR2 SVGAGI. The CDR3 loop is CASSYWGTGFYNEQFF. The CDR3 nucleotides are TGTGCCAGCAGTTACTGGGGGACAGGGTTCTACAATGAGCAGTTCTTC.

V is TRBV20-1 and J is TRBJ1-1, with a weak D call TRBD1 (5 bases). The CDR3 consists of 12 residues. Germline CDR1 DFQATT, CDR2 SNEGSKA (reference sequence). V was cut by 6 bases and J by 2 bases, with 10 bases left in between. The CDR3 spells CSAPTVNTEAFF. Here the CDR3 DNA reads TGCAGTGCCCCGACAGTAAACACTGAAGCTTTCTTT.

CDR3 protein: CASSRGPTYTEAFF. CDR3 sequence (DNA): TGTGCCAGCAGTCGTGGCCCGACGTACACTGAAGCTTTCTTT. The chain has TRBV5-8 and TRBJ1-1, with D unclear. The V and J ends lost 5 bases and 3 bases respectively, with 14 bases between them. The CDR3 is 14 residues long. In germline, CDR1 is SGHTS, CDR2 YDEGEE.

The chain recombines TRBV7-6 with TRBJ2-3, with TRBD1 identical over 8 bases. The CDR3 spans 12 residues. CDR1 and CDR2 (germline): SGHVS, FNYEAQ. Germline trimming cut 8 bases from V and 2 bases from J; bases unmatched to any gene: 0. CDR3: CASQGATDTQYF. In DNA, the CDR3 is TGTGCCAGCCAGGGGGCCACAGATACGCAGTATTTT.

The chain employs TRBV11-2 and TRBJ1-2; TRBD1 agrees at 7 bases. The CDR3 runs 13 residues. V shed 5 bases and J 8 bases; nucleotides not matched to a gene: 8. CDR1 SGHAT and CDR2 FQNNGV come from the germline V gene. The CDR3 reads CASSPGGSYGYTF. The CDR3 region has the DNA TGTGCCAGCAGCCCAGGGGGTTCGTACGGCTACACCTTC.

The chain has TRBV7-9 and TRBJ2-7; TRBD2 matches 8 bases. J lost 6 bases, V lost 0 bases, and 13 bases had no gene match. Germline loops: CDR1 SEHNR, CDR2 FQNEAQ (reference sequence). This CDR3 has 17 amino acids. CDR3: CASSLAVSRGTSGEQYF. In DNA, the CDR3 is TGTGCCAGCAGCTTAGCGGTTTCGAGGGGAACTAGCGGCGAGCAGTACTTC.

The chain couples TRBV11-2 to TRBJ1-6; D remains ambiguous. V was cut by 5 bases and J by 13 bases, with 15 bases left in between. The CDR3 totals 13 residues. The germline V gene has CDR1 SGHAT and CDR2 FQNNGV. The CDR3 reads CASSIMDRQPLHF. In DNA form, the CDR3 reads TGTGCCAGCAGCATAATGGACCGCCAGCCCCTCCACTTT.

CDR3 nucleotides: TGTGCCAGCAGTTTGGACAGCCGGGGGGCCACCGGGGAGCTGTTTTTT. Protein: CASSLDSRGATGELFF. V gene TRBV6-2 or TRBV6-3 combines with J gene TRBJ2-2; TRBD2 is a possible D gene (7 bases). Germline V gene sequence: CDR1 MNHEY, CDR2 SVGEGT. This CDR3 region has 16 residues. V was pared by 4 bases and J by 4 bases, with 16 bases between.

This clonotype has a handful of counts. The chain has TRBV15 and TRBJ1-4, with D possibly matching TRBD1 (6 bases). The CDR3 spans 16 residues. CDR1 and CDR2 (germline): LNHNV, YYDKDF (reference sequence). V lost 5 bases, J lost 8 bases, and 21 bases lay in between. The CDR3 nucleotides read TGTGCCACCAGCGGTCAAAACAGGGCCCCAAGGGAAAAACTGTTTTTT. This encodes CATSGQNRAPREKLFF.

In this sample, this clonotype turned up once. CDR3 nucleotides: TGTGCCAGCAGTTTACTGGGCAGGGCTGAGACCCAGTACTTC. It encodes CASSLLGRAETQYF. The chain couples TRBV28 to TRBJ2-5; possible D gene TRBD1, 5 bases. V was trimmed by 2 bases and J by 5 bases, leaving 12 bases between them. Germline V gene data show CDR1 as MDHEN and CDR2 as SYDVKM. The CDR3 is 14 residues long. Based on the CDR3 plus reference TRBV28 and TRBJ2-5, the full variable domain is DVKVTQSSRYLVKRTGEKVFLECVQDMDHENMFWYRQDPGLGLRLIYFSYDVKMKEKGDIPEGYSVSREKKERFSLILESASTNQTSMYLCASSLLGRAETQYFGPGTRLLVL.

This clonotype was picked up a small number of times. DNA of the CDR3: TGCAGTGCGACGGCTAGCGGGGTGCAAGAGACCCAGTACTTC. Translating it yields CSATASGVQETQYF. The rearrangement joins TRBV20-1 to TRBJ2-5; 9 positions agree with TRBD2. The CDR3 sequence is 14 residues long. With V trimmed by 6 bases and J by 2 bases, 7 bases remained unmatched. CDR1 and CDR2 from the germline V gene are DFQATT and SNEGSKA (reference sequence).

The chain has TRBV7-2 and TRBJ1-1, with 9 bases aligning to TRBD1. Germline values: CDR1 SGHTA, CDR2 FQGNSA. The trim removed 4 bases at V and 1 base at J, leaving 10 bases unmatched. The CDR3 totals 17 residues. The CDR3 DNA reads as TGTGCCAGCAGCTCTTCTCCCCCGGGACAGGGGAACACTGAAGCTTTCTTT. Translation: CASSSSPPGQGNTEAFF.

This chain joins TRBV5-1 and TRBJ1-2; 9 bases agree with TRBD1. V was clipped by 4 bases and J by 6 bases; unmatched bases: 10. Germline lookup yields CDR1 SGHRS and CDR2 YFSETQ. The length of the CDR3 is 15 residues. The CDR3: CASSRPAGQGHGYTF. CDR3 in DNA: TGCGCCAGCAGCCGACCGGCTGGACAGGGGCATGGCTACACCTTC.

The chain joins TRBV7-6 to TRBJ2-2; D is undetermined. V was cut by 6 bases and J by 3 bases, with 8 bases left in between. Germline V lookup: CDR1 SGHVS, CDR2 FNYEAQ. This CDR3 is built from 13 residues. The CDR3 spells CASRKWDTGELFF. CDR3 bases: TGTGCCAGCAGAAAGTGGGACACCGGGGAGCTGTTTTTT.

The V gene is TRBV6-1, the J gene TRBJ2-3; D not resolved. Trimming took 8 bases from V and 0 from J, leaving 9 bases between them. The CDR3 contains 13 residues. Germline assignment: CDR1 MNHNS and CDR2 SASEGT. DNA for the CDR3: TGTGCCAGCCAAGTGGGAAGCACAGATACGCAGTATTTT. Its protein product is CASQVGSTDTQYF.

The rearrangement uses TRBV6-5 and TRBJ1-2; a possible D gene is TRBD1 (5 bases). CDR1 and CDR2 from the germline V gene are MNHEY and SVGAGI. The CDR3 spans 14 residues. Between the trimmed V and J ends, which lost 2 bases and 3 bases, there was a span of 10 bases. Here the CDR3 reads CASSYARGDYGYTF. DNA for the CDR3: TGTGCCAGCAGTTACGCCCGAGGGGACTATGGCTACACCTTC.

The CDR3 sequence: CATGPPFSYEQYF. The DNA of the CDR3 is TGTGCCACGGGACCGCCATTCTCCTACGAGCAGTACTTC. The V gene is TRBV10-3, the J gene TRBJ2-7; D may match TRBD1 or TRBD2 (5 bases each). Trimming shortened V by 10 bases and J by 0 bases, and 13 bases separated the two germline ends. The V gene's germline CDR1 is ENHRY and CDR2 SYGVKD. The CDR3 sequence is 13 residues long.